This TCR beta chain derives from a study of shared clonotypes between healthy human individuals. Study in general: The study enrolled a couple of women and a few men aged 18 to 49.

Sorted-subset replicate PCRs used 200 ng DNA, around 27,000 T cell genomes. TCRdb's copy holds only in-frame clones and misses some; the assay was immunoSEQ multiplex PCR. Of 550,000 to 800,000 clones listed, about 74% are singletons. Germline V gene sequence: CDR1 SSHAT, CDR2 FNYEAQ (reference sequence). The ends lost 5 bases at V and 3 bases at J; junction bases unmatched: 4. This CDR3 is built from 14 residues. With respect to this clone: Since a much larger clone is just one base distant, this may be a read error.

Input material: memory CD4+ T cells sorted from blood. Sample subset: CD45RA-negative fraction. This receptor was obtained from a woman in her thirties in good health. The gene calls are TRBV7-7 and TRBJ2-3; 8 bases fit TRBD2. CDR3 residues: CASSPGTSTDTQYF. In DNA, the CDR3 is TGTGCCAGCAGCCCCGGGACTAGTACAGATACGCAGTATTTT.